The TCR beta chain under discussion was sequenced for a study of blood T cell repertoires in COVID-19. The CDR3 sequence is 19 residues long. Using immunoSEQ multiplex PCR, the repertoire was profiled, and TCRdb retains in-frame clones only, with some absent. The sample lists 110,000 or so clones; about 80% were seen once. This clone was seen ten or more times. The sample consisted of peripheral blood. The rearrangement joins TRBV21-1 to TRBJ2-5; the D call TRBD1 from the table was never checked on the DNA. TRBV21-1 is labeled a pseudogene. The receptor comes from a woman aged 70-85 years with acute or convalescent COVID-19. CDR3 sequence: CASSKGIDRFAEIQETQYF. The DNA of the CDR3 is TGTGCCAGCAGCAAAGGGATCGACAGATTTGCTGAGATCCAAGAGACCCAGTACTTC.